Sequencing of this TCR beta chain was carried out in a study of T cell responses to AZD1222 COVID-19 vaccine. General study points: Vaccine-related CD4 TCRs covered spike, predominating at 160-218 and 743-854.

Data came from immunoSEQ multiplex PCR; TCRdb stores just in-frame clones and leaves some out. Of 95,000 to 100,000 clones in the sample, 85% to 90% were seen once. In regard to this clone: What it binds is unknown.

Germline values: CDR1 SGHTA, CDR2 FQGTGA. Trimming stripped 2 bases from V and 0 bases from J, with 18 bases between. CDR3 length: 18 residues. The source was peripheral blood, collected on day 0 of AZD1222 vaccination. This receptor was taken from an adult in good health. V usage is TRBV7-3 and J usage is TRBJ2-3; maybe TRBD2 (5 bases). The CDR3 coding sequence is TGTGCCAGCAGCTTATTGGTTAGCGTATCCATTAGCACAGATACGCAGTATTTT. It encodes CASSLLVSVSISTDTQYF.